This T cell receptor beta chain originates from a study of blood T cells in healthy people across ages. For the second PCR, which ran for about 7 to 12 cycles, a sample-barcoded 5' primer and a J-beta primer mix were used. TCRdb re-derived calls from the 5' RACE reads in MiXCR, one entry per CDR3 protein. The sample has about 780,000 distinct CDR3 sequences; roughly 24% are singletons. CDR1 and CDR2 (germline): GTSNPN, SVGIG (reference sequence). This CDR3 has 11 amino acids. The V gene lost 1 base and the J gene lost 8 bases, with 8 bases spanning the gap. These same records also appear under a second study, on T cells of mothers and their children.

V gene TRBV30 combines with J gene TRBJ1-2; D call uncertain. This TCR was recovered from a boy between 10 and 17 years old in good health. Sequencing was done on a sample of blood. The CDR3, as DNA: TGTGCCTGGAGTGCACGCAGGGGCTACACCTTC. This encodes CAWSARRGYTF.